A selection of T cell receptor beta chains follows, all from one sample in a study of T cells in Graves' hyperthyroidism and ophthalmopathy. TCRdb independently ran MiXCR on the multiplex PCR reads; one entry per CDR3 protein. The sample holds 600,000 or so distinct CDR3 sequences, approximately 15% seen once. Sample: blood. These receptors all come from a woman in her forties or fifties with Graves' ophthalmopathy. CDR3s include the opening cysteine and the closing phenylalanine or tryptophan. The order of the fields is J gene, V gene, D gene, clone size, CDR3 DNA, CDR3 protein. The D gene is left open where the match is weak. Rows give clone size only sometimes, using once, few, many, or a class for an expanded clone.

j_call: TRBJ2-3; v_call: TRBV10-3; d_call: TRBD2; clone_size: -; cdr3_nt: TGTGCCATCAAGGGACTAGCTAGCACAGATACGCAGTATTTT; cdr3_aa: CAIKGLASTDTQYF
j_call: TRBJ1-2; v_call: TRBV2; d_call: -; clone_size: many; cdr3_nt: TGTGCCAGCACCCGTGACGGACTCGGCGTCTCCTATGGCTACACCTTC; cdr3_aa: CASTRDGLGVSYGYTF
j_call: TRBJ2-1; v_call: TRBV20-1; d_call: TRBD2; clone_size: many; cdr3_nt: TGCAGTGCTGAACCGGGACTAGCGGGGTATGAGCAGTTCTTC; cdr3_aa: CSAEPGLAGYEQFF
j_call: TRBJ2-2; v_call: TRBV5-1; d_call: -; clone_size: -; cdr3_nt: TGCGCCAGCAGCCAAACAATAAGCTTAATGACCGGGGAGCTGTTTTTT; cdr3_aa: CASSQTISLMTGELFF
j_call: TRBJ2-7; v_call: TRBV30; d_call: -; clone_size: many; cdr3_nt: TGTGCCTGGAGTGTTGGGCGCCCTGTCTACGAGCAGTACTTC; cdr3_aa: CAWSVGRPVYEQYF
j_call: TRBJ2-7; v_call: TRBV4-3; d_call: TRBD1; clone_size: many; cdr3_nt: TGCGCCAGCAGCCAAGTTTGGGACAGGGTCTACGAGCAGTACTTC; cdr3_aa: CASSQVWDRVYEQYF
j_call: TRBJ1-4; v_call: TRBV6-1; d_call: TRBD1; clone_size: few; cdr3_nt: TGTGCCAGCAGTACCCGACAGGGTCCGTCAGAAAAACTGTTTTTT; cdr3_aa: CASSTRQGPSEKLFF
j_call: TRBJ2-3; v_call: TRBV4-2; d_call: TRBD2; clone_size: many; cdr3_nt: TGTGCCAGCAGCCAAGTAGTCCCGGGACTAGCGGACACAGATACGCAGTATTTT; cdr3_aa: CASSQVVPGLADTDTQYF
j_call: TRBJ2-6; v_call: TRBV5-1; d_call: -; clone_size: -; cdr3_nt: TGCGCCAGCAGACATGGGACTGGGGCCAACGTCCTGACTTTC; cdr3_aa: CASRHGTGANVLTF
j_call: TRBJ2-1; v_call: TRBV5-6; d_call: -; clone_size: many; cdr3_nt: TGTGCCAGCAGCGTGGGCGGGGACAAGGTCATCTACGATGAGCAGTTCTTC; cdr3_aa: CASSVGGDKVIYDEQFF
j_call: TRBJ2-6; v_call: TRBV6-2/TRBV6-3; d_call: -; clone_size: few; cdr3_nt: TGTGCCAGCAAAATAAGAGGGCCGTCGGACTCTGGGGCCAACGTCCTGACTTTC; cdr3_aa: CASKIRGPSDSGANVLTF